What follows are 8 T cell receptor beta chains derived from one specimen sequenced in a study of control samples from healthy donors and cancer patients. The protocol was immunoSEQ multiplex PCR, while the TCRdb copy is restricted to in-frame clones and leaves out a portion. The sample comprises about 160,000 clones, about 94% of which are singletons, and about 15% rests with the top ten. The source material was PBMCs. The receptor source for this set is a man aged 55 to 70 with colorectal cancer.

The CDR3 nucleotides are TGTGCCAGTGGGAGGGGGGACACCGGGGAGCTGTTTTTT. This gives the protein CASGRGDTGELFF. The J gene is TRBJ2-2, the V gene TRBV6-5; D possibly corresponds to TRBD2 (7 bases). V was trimmed by 9 bases and J by 3 bases, leaving 11 bases between them. The CDR3 sequence is 13 residues long. Per germline, CDR1 MNHEY and CDR2 SVGAGI.

CDR3 nucleotides: TGTGCCAGCAATACGGGGCAGAGCTCCTACGAGCAGTACTTC. Its protein is CASNTGQSSYEQYF. This sequence joins TRBV6-5 and TRBJ2-7; the D gene could be TRBD1 or TRBD2 (5 bases each). The V end lost 7 bases, the J end lost 0 bases, and 13 bases lay between the germline ends. CDR1 MNHEY and CDR2 SVGAGI come from the germline V gene. This CDR3 is built from 14 residues.

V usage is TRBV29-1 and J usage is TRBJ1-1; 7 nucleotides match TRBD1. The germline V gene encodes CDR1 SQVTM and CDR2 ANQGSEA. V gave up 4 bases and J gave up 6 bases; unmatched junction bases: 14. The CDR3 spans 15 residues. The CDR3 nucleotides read TGCAGCGTTGGGCGGACAGGTCGGGAGAGGGCTGAAGCTTTCTTT. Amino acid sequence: CSVGRTGRERAEAFF.

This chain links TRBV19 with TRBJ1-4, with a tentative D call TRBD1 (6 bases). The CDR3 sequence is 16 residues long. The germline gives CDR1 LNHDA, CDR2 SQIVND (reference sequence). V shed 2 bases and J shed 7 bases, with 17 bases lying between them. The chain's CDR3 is CASSIRGGPTGEKLFF. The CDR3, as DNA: TGTGCCAGTAGTATACGCGGGGGGCCAACGGGTGAAAAACTGTTTTTT.

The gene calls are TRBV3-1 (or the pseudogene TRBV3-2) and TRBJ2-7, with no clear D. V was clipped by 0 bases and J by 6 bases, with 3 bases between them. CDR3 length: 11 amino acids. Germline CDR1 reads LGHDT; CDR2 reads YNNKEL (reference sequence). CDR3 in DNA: TGTGCCAGCAGCCAAGAAAGCGAGCAGTACTTC. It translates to CASSQESEQYF.

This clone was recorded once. The CDR3 DNA follows: TGTGCCAGCAGTACTGGGTGGTGGCAGCCCCAGCATTTT. Amino acid sequence: CASSTGWWQPQHF. The chain is built from TRBV12-3 or TRBV12-4 and TRBJ1-5; unclear D gene. The ends were cut back, 5 bases at V and 7 bases at J, with 12 bases in the middle. This CDR3 contains 13 residues.

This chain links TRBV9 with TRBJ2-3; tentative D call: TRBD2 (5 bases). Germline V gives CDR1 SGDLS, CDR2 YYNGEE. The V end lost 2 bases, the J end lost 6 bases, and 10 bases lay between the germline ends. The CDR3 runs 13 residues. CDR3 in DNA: TGTGCCAGCAGCGTTACTAGGAGGGATACGCAGTATTTT. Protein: CASSVTRRDTQYF.

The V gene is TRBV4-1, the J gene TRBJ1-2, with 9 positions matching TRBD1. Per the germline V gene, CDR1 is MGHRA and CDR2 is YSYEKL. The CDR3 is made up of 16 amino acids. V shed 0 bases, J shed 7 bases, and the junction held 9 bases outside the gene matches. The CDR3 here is CASSQEVQGALGGYTF. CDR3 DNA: TGCGCCAGCAGCCAAGAAGTACAGGGGGCTCTAGGTGGCTACACCTTC.